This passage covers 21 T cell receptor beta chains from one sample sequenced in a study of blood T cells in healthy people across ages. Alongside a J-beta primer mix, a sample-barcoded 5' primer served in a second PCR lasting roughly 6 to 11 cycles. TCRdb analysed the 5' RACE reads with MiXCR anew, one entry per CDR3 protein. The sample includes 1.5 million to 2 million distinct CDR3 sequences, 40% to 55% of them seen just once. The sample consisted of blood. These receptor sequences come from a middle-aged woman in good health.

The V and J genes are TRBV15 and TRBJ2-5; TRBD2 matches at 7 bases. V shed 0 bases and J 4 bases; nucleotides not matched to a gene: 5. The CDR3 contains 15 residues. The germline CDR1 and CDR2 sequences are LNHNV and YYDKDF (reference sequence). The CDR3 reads CATSRDGRGVETQYF. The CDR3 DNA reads TGTGCCACCAGCAGAGATGGGAGGGGTGTAGAGACCCAGTACTTC.

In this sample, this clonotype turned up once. CDR3 residues: CASSFSSPDSFEAFF. The DNA for the CDR3 is TGTGCCAGCAGCTTTAGCTCCCCGGATTCCTTTGAAGCTTTCTTT. The J gene is TRBJ1-1, the V gene TRBV7-9, with unresolved D. Germline V CDR1 and CDR2: SEHNR, FQNEAQ (reference sequence). The CDR3 consists of 15 residues. V shed 3 bases and J shed 7 bases, with 18 bases lying between them.

The CDR3 DNA is TGTGCCAGCAGCCGCGGCTGGGGGGACGCAGATACGCAGTATTTT. Its translation is CASSRGWGDADTQYF. This rearrangement joins TRBV2 to TRBJ2-3; tentatively, D is TRBD2 (6 bases). Germline CDR1 reads SNHLY; CDR2 reads FYNNEI. Between the trimmed V and J ends, which lost 6 bases and 4 bases, there was a span of 17 bases. This CDR3 is 15 amino acids long.

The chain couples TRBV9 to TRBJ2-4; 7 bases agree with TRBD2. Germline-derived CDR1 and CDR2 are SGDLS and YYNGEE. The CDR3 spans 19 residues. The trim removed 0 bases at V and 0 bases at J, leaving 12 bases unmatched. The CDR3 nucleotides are TGTGCCAGCAGCGTAGACAGTGGGGGGGGAAATCTAGCCAAAAACATTCAGTACTTC. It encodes CASSVDSGGGNLAKNIQYF.

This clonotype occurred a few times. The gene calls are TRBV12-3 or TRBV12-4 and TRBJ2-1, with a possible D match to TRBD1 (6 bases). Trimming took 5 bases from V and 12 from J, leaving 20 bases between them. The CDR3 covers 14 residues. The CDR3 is CASSRDAFGGTQFF. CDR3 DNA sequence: TGTGCCAGCAGTCGGGATGCCTTTGGGGGCACGCAGTTCTTC.

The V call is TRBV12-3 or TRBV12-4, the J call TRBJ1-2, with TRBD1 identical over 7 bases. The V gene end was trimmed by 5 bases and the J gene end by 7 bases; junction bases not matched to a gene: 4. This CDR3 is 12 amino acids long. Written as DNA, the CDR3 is TGTGCCAGCAGTACAGGGGTTGGTGGCTACACCTTC. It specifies CASSTGVGGYTF.

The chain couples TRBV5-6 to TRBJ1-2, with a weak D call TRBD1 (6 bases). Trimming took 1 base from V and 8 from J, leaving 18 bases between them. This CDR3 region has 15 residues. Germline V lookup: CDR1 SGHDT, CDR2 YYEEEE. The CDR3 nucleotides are TGTGCCAGCAGCTTGTCGTCCCAGGGGATGAGGGGCTACACCTTC. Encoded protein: CASSLSSQGMRGYTF.

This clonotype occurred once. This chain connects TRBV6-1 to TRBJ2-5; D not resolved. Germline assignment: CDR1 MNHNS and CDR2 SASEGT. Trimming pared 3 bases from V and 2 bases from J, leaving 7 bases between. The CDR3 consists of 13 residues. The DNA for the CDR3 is TGTGCCAGCAGTGATCAAATACAAGAGACCCAGTACTTC. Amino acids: CASSDQIQETQYF.

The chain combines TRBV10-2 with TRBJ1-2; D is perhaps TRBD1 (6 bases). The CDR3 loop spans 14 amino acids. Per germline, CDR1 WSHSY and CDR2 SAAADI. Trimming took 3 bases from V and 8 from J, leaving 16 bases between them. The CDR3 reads CASSENRQEGGYTF. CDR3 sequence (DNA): TGCGCCAGCAGTGAAAACCGACAGGAGGGAGGCTACACCTTC.

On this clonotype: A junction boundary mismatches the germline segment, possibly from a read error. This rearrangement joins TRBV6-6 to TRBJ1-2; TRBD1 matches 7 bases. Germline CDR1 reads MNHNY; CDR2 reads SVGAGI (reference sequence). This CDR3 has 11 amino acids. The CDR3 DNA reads TGTTCCAGCCGGGACAGCTATGGCTACACCTTC. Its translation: CSSRDSYGYTF.

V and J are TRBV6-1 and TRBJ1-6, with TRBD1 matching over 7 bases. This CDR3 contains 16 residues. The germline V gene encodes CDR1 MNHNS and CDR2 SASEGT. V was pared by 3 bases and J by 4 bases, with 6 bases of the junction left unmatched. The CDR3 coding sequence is TGTGCCAGCAGTGATTCGGCGACAGGGTATAATTCACCCCTCCACTTT. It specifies CASSDSATGYNSPLHF.

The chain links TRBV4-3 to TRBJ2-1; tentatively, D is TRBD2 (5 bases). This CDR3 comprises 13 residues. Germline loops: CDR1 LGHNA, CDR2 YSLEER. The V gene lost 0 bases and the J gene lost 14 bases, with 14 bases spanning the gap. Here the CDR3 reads CASSQDSRASKFF. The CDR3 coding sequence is TGCGCCAGCAGCCAAGATTCCCGGGCTAGCAAGTTCTTC.

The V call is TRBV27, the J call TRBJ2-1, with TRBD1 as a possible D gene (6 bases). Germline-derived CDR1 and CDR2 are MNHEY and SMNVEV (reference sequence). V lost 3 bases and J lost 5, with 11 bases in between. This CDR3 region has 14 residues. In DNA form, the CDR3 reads TGTGCCAGCAGTTTGGGGACACTTAACAATGAGCAGTTCTTC. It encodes CASSLGTLNNEQFF.

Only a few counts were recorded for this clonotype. The CDR3 DNA is TGTGCCAGCAGACTAGCGCGTTGGTTGTTTTACGAGCAGTACTTC. Protein product: CASRLARWLFYEQYF. The chain joins TRBV6-1 to TRBJ2-7; 7 nucleotides line up with TRBD2. Unmatched junction bases numbered 12, after V lost 6 bases and J lost 4 bases. Germline values: CDR1 MNHNS, CDR2 SASEGT. The CDR3 has 15 residues.

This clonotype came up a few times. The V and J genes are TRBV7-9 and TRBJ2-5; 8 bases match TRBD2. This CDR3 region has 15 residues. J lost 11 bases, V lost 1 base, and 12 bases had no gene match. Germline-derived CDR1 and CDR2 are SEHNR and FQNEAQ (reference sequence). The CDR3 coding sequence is TGTGCCAGCAGCTTAGAATTGCAGGGGACTAGGGAGCAGTACTTC. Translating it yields CASSLELQGTREQYF.

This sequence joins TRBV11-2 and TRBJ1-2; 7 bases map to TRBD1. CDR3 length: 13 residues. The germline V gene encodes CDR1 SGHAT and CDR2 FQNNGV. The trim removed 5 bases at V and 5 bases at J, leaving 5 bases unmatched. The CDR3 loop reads CASSRRGQYGYTF. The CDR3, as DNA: TGTGCCAGCAGCCGCCGGGGACAGTATGGCTACACCTTC. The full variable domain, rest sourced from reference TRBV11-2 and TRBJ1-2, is EAGVAQSPRYKIIEKRQSVAFWCNPISGHATLYWYQQILGQGPKLLIQFQNNGVVDDSQLPKDRFSAERLKGVDSTLKIQPAKLEDSAVYLCASSRRGQYGYTFGSGTRLTVV.

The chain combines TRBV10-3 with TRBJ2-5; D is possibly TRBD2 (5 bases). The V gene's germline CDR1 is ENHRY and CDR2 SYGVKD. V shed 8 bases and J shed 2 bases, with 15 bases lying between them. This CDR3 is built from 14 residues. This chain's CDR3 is CAISSGELQETQYF. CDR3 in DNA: TGTGCCATCTCTTCCGGGGAATTACAAGAGACCCAGTACTTC.

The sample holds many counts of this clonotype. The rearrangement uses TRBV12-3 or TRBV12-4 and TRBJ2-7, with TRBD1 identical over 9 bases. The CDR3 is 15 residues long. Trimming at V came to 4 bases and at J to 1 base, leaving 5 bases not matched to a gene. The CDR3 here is CASSSQTGGSYEQYF. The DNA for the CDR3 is TGTGCCAGCAGTTCCCAGACAGGGGGATCCTACGAGCAGTACTTC.

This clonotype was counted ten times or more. The CDR3 DNA sequence: TGCAGCGTTGCTGGGGATGATACGCAGTATTTT. Residues: CSVAGDDTQYF. This chain links TRBV29-1 with TRBJ2-3; D gene ambiguous. The CDR3 length is 11 residues. Germline V gene data show CDR1 as SQVTM and CDR2 as ANQGSEA. V shed 4 bases and J shed 6 bases, with 8 bases lying between them.

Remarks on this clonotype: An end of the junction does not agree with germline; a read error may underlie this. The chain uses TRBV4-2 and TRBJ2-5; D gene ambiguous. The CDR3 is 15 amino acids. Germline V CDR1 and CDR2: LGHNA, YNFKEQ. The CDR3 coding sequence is TGTGCCAGCGGCCAAGATCAGATTAGGAACAATGAGCAGTACTTC. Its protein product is CASGQDQIRNNEQYF.

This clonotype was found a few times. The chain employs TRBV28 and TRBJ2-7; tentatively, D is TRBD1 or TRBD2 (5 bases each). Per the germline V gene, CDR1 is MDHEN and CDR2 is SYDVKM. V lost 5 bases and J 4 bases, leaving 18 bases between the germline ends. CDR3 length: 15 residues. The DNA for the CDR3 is TGTGCCAGCAGTACCCCCGGGACGGAAGAATACGAGCAGTACTTC. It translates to CASSTPGTEEYEQYF.